This TCR beta chain was identified in a study of T cell responses to AZD1222 COVID-19 vaccine. Trimming took off 4 bases at V and 7 bases at J, with 14 bases between the two ends. The CDR3 totals 15 residues. Germline V gene data show CDR1 as MNHNY and CDR2 as SVGAGI (reference sequence). Assay used: immunoSEQ multiplex PCR; TCRdb lists only in-frame clones, some missing. The profile shows 150,000 to 200,000 clones, over 85% of them singletons. In the case of this clone: Its antigen is currently unknown.

Overall study findings and caveats: The study found Spike-specific TCR breadth and depth rose after two AZD1222 doses. The study identified only six AZD1222 recipients as seropositive at baseline. Donors were mostly white British, more females; clonal diversity possibly underestimated.

This rearrangement joins TRBV6-6 to TRBJ1-6; D gene ambiguous. The sequenced sample was peripheral blood, obtained on day 0 of AZD1222 vaccination. The source is an adult in good health. CDR3: CASSLLHGENSPLHF. The CDR3 nucleotides are TGTGCCAGCAGTTTACTTCACGGCGAGAATTCACCCCTCCACTTT.